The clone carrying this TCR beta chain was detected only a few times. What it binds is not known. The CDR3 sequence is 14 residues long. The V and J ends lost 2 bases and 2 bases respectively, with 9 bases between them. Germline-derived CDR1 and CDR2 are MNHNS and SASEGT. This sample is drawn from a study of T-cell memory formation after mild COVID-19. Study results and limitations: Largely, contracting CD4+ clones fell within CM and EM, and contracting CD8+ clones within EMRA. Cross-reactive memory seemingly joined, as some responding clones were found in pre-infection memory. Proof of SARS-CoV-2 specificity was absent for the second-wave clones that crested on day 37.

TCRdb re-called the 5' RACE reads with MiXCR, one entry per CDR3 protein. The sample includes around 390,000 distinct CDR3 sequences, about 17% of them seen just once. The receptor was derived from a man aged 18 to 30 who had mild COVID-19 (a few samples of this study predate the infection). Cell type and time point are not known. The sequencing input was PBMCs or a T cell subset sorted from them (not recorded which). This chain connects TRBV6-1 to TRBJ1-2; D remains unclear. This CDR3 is CASSERPANYGYTF. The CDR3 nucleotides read TGTGCCAGCAGTGAAAGGCCAGCAAACTATGGCTACACCTTC.